The rows below give T cell receptor beta chains drawn from one sample of a study of T cells in localized non-small cell lung cancer. Produced via immunoSEQ multiplex PCR; TCRdb's table is partial and in-frame only. The sample shows tens of thousands of clones, about 90% of them seen only once. Specimen: peripheral blood, collected before any cancer treatment. The source is a male donor aged 60 or older with stage I squamous cell lung carcinoma. Each CDR3 is given with its conserved first and last residue. The D gene is left open where the match is weak.

. | TRBJ1-1 | TRBV7-3 | TGTGCCAGCAGCTTCGACGGACAGAACACTGAAGCTTTCTTT | CASSFDGQNTEAFF
TRBD2 | TRBJ2-3 | TRBV6-1 | TGTGCCAGCAGTAAGCGGGGGGCCTACACAGATACGCAGTATTTT | CASSKRGAYTDTQYF
. | TRBJ2-7 | TRBV19 | TGTGCCAGTAGTACCAGGGGCTACGAGCAGTACTTC | CASSTRGYEQYF
. | TRBJ1-2 | TRBV29-1 | TGCAGCGTTGTCGGGCAGGGGATAGGCTACACCTTC | CSVVGQGIGYTF
TRBD2 | TRBJ2-3 | TRBV5-1 | TGCGCCAGCAGCTTCTCGGCGGGGGGAACGCAGTATTTT | CASSFSAGGTQYF
. | TRBJ2-5 | TRBV5-1 | TGCGCCAGCAGCTTGGCGAGGGAAGGAAGAGAGACCCAGTACTTC | CASSLAREGRETQYF
TRBD1 | TRBJ1-4 | TRBV7-9 | TGTGCCAGCAGCTTAGGGCGCGAACAGGGGGGAAAACTGTTTTTT | CASSLGREQGGKLFF
. | TRBJ2-3 | TRBV5-1 | TGCGCCAGCAGCTTGCCAACAGGGTTAGATACGCAGTATTTT | CASSLPTGLDTQYF
. | TRBJ1-2 | TRBV11-2 | TGTGCCAGCAGCAGCGAAGGGAACTATGGCTACACCTTC | CASSSEGNYGYTF
TRBD1 | TRBJ2-2 | TRBV11-2 | TGTGCCAGCAGCTTCTTGGACAGGGGGCCAGTCACCGGGGAGCTGTTTTTT | CASSFLDRGPVTGELFF
. | TRBJ2-1 | TRBV9 | TGTGCCAGCAGCTCGACAATGACCTATGAGCAGTTCTTC | CASSSTMTYEQFF
TRBD1 | TRBJ2-1 | TRBV10-3 | TGTGCCATCAGTGAGTCCACAGGGGGCGCGAATGAGCAGTTCTTC | CAISESTGGANEQFF
. | TRBJ1-1 | TRBV10-1 | TGCGCCAGCAGTGAGTCCCGGACTACTGAAGCTTTCTTT | CASSESRTTEAFF
TRBD1 | TRBJ1-1 | TRBV18 | TGTGCCAGCTCACTATTGACAGGGGAGGGTGCCACTGAAGCTTTCTTT | CASSLLTGEGATEAFF
. | TRBJ1-2 | TRBV6-5 | TGTGCCAGCAGGTCCCGGCCAGAGGGGGGCTACACCTTC | CASRSRPEGGYTF
. | TRBJ1-4 | TRBV5-1 | TGCGCCAGCAGCTTGGTCGGCCGTGACAATGAAAAACTGTTTTTT | CASSLVGRDNEKLFF
. | TRBJ1-2 | TRBV9 | TGTGCCAGCAGCGATATCACCCGGTTAGCTAACTATGGCTACACCTTC | CASSDITRLANYGYTF
. | TRBJ2-3 | TRBV19 | TGTGCCAGTAGTATTCTGGAACTCACAGATACGCAGTATTTT | CASSILELTDTQYF